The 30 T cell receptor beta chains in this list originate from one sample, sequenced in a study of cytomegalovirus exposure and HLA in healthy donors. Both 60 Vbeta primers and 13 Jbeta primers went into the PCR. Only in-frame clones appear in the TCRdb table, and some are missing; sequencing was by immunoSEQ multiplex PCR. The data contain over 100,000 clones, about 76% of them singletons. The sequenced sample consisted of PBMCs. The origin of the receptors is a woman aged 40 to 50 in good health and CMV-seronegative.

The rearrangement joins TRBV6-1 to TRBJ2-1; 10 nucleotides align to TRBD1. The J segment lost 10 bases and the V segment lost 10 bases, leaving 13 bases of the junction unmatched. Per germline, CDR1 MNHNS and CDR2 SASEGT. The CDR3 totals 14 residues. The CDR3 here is CATQKTGGYGEQFF. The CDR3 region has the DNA TGTGCCACCCAAAAGACAGGGGGCTATGGAGAGCAGTTCTTC.

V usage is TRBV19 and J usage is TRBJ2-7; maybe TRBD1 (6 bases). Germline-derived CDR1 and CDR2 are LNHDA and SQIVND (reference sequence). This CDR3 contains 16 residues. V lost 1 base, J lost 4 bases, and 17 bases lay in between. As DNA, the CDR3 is TGTGCCAGTAGTATAGGAAGGAGGACAGCAGCTTACGAGCAGTACTTC. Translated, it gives CASSIGRRTAAYEQYF.

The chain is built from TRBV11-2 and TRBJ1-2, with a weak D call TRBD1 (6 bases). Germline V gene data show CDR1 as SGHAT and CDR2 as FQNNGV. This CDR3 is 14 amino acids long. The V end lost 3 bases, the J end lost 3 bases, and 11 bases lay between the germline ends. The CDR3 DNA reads TGTGCCAGCAGCTTTAGCCGACAGGACTATGGCTACACCTTC. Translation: CASSFSRQDYGYTF.

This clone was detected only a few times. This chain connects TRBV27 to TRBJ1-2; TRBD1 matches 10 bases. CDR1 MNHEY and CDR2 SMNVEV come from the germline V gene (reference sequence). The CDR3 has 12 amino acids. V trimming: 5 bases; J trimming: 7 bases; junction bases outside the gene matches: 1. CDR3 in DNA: TGTGCCAGCAGTCGGGACAGGGGTGGCTACACCTTC. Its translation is CASSRDRGGYTF.

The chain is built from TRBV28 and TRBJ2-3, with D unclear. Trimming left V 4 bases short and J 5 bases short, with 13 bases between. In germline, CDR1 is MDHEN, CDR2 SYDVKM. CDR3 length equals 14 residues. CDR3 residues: CASSSTVEGDTQYF. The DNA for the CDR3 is TGTGCCAGCAGTTCTACAGTCGAAGGAGATACGCAGTATTTT. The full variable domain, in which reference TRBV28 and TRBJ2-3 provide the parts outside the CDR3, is DVKVTQSSRYLVKRTGEKVFLECVQDMDHENMFWYRQDPGLGLRLIYFSYDVKMKEKGDIPEGYSVSREKKERFSLILESASTNQTSMYLCASSSTVEGDTQYFGPGTRLTVL.

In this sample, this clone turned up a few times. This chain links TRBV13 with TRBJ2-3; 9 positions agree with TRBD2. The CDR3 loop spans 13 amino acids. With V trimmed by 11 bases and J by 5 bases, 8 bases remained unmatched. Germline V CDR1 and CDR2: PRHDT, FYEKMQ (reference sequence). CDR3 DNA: TGTGCCTCGCGGGGGGGCCGGGTAGATACGCAGTATTTT. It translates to CASRGGRVDTQYF.

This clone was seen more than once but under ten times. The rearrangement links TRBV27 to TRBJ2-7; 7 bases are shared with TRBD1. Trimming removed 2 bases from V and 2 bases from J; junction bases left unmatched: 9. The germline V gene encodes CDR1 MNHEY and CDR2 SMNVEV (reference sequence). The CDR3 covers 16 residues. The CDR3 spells CASSLTGTARTYEQYF. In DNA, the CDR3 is TGTGCCAGCAGTTTAACCGGGACAGCCAGAACCTACGAGCAGTACTTC.

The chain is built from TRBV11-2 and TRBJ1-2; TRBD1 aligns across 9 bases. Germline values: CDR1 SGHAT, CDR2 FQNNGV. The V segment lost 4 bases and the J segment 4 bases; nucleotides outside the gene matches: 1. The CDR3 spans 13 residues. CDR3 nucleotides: TGTGCCAGCAGCTCGGGACAGGGCTATGGCTACACCTTC. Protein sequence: CASSSGQGYGYTF.

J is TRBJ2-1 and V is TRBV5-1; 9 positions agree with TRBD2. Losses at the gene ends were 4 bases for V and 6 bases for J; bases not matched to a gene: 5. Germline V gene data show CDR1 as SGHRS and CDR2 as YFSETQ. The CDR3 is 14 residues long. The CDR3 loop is CASSPSTSGNEQFF. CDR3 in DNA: TGCGCCAGCAGCCCTTCGACTAGCGGCAATGAGCAGTTCTTC.

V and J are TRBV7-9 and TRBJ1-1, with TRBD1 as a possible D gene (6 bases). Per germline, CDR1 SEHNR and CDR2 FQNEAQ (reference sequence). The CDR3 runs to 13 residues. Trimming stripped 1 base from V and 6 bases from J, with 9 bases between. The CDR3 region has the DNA TGTGCCAGCAGCTTAGTGTCAGGGGCTGAAGCTTTCTTT. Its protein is CASSLVSGAEAFF.

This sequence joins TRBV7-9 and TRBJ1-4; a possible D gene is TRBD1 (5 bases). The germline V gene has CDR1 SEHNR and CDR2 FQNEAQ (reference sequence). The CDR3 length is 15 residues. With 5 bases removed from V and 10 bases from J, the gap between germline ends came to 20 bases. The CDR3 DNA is TGTGCCAGCAGCGCCCCCGGGACTGAGGGCCGAAAACTGTTTTTT. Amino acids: CASSAPGTEGRKLFF.

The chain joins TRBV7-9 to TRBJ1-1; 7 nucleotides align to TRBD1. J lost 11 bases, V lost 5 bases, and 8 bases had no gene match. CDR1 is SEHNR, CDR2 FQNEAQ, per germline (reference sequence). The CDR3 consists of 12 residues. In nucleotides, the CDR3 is TGTGCCAGCAGCGTAAATGACAGGGATGCTTTCTTT. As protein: CASSVNDRDAFF.

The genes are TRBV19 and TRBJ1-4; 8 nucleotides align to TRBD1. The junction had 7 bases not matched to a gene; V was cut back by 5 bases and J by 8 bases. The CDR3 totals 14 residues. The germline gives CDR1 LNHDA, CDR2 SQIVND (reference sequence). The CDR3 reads CASSADRVDEKLFF. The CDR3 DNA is TGTGCCAGTAGTGCGGACAGGGTGGACGAAAAACTGTTTTTT.

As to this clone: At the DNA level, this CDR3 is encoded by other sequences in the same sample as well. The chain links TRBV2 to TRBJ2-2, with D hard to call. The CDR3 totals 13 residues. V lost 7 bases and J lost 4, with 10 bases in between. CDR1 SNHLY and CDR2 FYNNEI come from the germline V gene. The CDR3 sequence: CASKSLGTGELFF. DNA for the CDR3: TGTGCCAGCAAGTCTCTAGGCACCGGGGAGCTGTTTTTT.

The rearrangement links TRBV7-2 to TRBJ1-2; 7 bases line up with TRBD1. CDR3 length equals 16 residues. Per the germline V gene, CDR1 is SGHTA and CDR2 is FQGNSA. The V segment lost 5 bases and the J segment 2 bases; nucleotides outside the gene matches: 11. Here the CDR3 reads CASSPRDRNGNYGYTF. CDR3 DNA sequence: TGTGCCAGCAGCCCCCGGGACAGAAATGGGAACTATGGCTACACCTTC. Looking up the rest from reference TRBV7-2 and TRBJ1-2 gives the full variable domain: GAGVSQSPSNKVTEKGKDVELRCDPISGHTALYWYRQSLGQGLEFLIYFQGNSAPDKSGLPSDRFSAERTGGSVSTLTIQRTQQEDSAVYLCASSPRDRNGNYGYTFGSGTRLTVV.

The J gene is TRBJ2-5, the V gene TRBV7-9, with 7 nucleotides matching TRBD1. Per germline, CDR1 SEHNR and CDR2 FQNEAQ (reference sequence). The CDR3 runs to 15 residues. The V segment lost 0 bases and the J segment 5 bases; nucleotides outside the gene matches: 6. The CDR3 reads CASSLATGSRETQYF. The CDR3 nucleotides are TGTGCCAGCAGCTTAGCGACAGGGTCCCGGGAGACCCAGTACTTC.

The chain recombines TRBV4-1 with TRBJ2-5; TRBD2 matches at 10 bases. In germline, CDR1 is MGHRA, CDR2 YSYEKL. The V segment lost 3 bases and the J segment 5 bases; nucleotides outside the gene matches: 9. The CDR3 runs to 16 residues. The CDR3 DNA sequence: TGCGCCAGCAGCCAGACTGGAGCGGGGGGGCTGGAGACCCAGTACTTC. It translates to CASSQTGAGGLETQYF.

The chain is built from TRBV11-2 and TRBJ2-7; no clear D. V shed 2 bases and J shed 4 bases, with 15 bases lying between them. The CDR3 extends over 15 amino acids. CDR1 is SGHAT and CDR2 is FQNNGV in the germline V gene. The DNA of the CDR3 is TGTGCCAGCAGCTTATCGGGTCCCGTTATGTACGAGCAGTACTTC. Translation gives CASSLSGPVMYEQYF.

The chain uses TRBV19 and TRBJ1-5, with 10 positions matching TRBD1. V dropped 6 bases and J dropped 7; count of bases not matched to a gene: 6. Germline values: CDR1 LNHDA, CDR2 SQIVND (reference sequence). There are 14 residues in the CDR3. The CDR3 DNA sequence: TGTGCCAGTAGCTATGGGGACAGGGGCCAGCCCCAGCATTTT. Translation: CASSYGDRGQPQHF.

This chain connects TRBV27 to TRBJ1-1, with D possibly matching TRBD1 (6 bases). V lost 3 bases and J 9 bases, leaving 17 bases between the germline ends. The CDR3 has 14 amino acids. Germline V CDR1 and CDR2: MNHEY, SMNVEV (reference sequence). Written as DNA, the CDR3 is TGTGCCAGCAGTTTTCAGGGGAAAAGCGCACAAGCTTTCTTT. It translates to CASSFQGKSAQAFF.

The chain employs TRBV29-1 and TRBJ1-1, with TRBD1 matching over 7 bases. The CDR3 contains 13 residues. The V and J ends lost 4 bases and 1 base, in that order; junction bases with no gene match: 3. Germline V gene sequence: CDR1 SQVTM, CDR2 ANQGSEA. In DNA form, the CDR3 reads TGCAGCGTTGCGGGACAGCAGAACACTGAAGCTTTCTTT. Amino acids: CSVAGQQNTEAFF.

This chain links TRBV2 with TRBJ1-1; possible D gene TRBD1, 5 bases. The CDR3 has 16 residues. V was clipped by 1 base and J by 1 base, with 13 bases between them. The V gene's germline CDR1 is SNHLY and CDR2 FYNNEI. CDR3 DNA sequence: TGTGCCAGCAGTGAAGTCCCTGGACATAGGAACACTGAAGCTTTCTTT. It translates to CASSEVPGHRNTEAFF. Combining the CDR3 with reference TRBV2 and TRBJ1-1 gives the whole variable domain EPEVTQTPSHQVTQMGQEVILRCVPISNHLYFYWYRQILGQKVEFLVSFYNNEISEKSEIFDDQFSVERPDGSNFTLKIRSTKLEDSAMYFCASSEVPGHRNTEAFFGQGTRLTVV.

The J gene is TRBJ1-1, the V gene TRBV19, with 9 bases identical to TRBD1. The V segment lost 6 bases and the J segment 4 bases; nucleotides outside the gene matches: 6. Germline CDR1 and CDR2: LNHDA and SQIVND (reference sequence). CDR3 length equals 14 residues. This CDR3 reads CASSPDRGGTEAFF. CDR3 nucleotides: TGTGCCAGTAGCCCGGACAGGGGTGGCACTGAAGCTTTCTTT.

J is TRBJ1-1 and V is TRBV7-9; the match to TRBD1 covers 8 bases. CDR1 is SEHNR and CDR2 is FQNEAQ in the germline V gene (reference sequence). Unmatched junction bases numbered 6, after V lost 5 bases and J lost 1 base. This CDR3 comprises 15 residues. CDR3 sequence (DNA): TGTGCCAGCAGCACCCGACAGGGGCCGAACACTGAAGCTTTCTTT. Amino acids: CASSTRQGPNTEAFF.

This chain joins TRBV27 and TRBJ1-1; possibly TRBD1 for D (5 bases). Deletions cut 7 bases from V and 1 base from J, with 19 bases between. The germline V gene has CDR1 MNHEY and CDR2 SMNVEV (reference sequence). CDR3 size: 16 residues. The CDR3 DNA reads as TGTGCCAGCACCTTAAGGGCCAGGGATAGGAACACTGAAGCTTTCTTT. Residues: CASTLRARDRNTEAFF.

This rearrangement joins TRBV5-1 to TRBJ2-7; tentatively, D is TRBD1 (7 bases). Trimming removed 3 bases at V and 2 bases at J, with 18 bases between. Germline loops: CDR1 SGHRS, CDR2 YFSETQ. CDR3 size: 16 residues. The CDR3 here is CASSWGVDRKTYEQYF. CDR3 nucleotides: TGCGCCAGCAGCTGGGGGGTGGACAGGAAGACCTACGAGCAGTACTTC.

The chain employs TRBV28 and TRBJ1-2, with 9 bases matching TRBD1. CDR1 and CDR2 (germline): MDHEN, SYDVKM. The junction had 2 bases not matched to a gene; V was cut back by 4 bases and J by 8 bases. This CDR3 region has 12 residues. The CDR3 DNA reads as TGTGCCAGCAGTTCGACAGGGGGAGGCTACACCTTC. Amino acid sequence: CASSSTGGGYTF.

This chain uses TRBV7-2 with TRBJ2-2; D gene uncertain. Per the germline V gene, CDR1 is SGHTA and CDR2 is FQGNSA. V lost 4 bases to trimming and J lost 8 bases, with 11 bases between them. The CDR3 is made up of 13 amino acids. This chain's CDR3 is CASSSQASGELFF. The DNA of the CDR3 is TGTGCCAGCAGCTCCCAGGCTTCGGGGGAGCTGTTTTTT.

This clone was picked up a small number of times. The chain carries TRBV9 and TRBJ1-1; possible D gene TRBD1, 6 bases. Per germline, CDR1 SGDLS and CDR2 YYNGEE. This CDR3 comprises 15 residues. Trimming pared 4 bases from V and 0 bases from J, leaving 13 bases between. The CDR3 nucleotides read TGTGCCAGCAGCCCTGCGGGGGCCCTGAACACTGAAGCTTTCTTT. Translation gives CASSPAGALNTEAFF.

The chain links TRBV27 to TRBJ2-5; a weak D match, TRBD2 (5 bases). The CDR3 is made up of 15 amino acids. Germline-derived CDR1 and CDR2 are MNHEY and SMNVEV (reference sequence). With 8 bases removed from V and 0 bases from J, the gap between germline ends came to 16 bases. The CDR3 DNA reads TGTGCCAGCGGTGTCTCTCGAGGGTACCAAGAGACCCAGTACTTC. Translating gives CASGVSRGYQETQYF.